This T cell receptor beta chain emerged from a study of T cells in Graves' hyperthyroidism and ophthalmopathy. Regions amplified from RNA transcripts were the TCR beta CDR3 regions. HTBI primers were used for first-round RT-PCR of the TCR CDR3. Using its own MiXCR run on the multiplex PCR reads, TCRdb lists one record per CDR3 protein. Of under 550,000 distinct CDR3 sequences detected, 15% to 20% appear once; the ten largest clones hold 47%. This clonotype was recorded many times. Germline V lookup: CDR1 LGHDT, CDR2 YNNKEL (reference sequence). The CDR3 is 15 residues long. Trimming took 0 bases from V and 3 from J, leaving 9 bases between them.

Input material: blood. The gene calls are TRBV3-1 and TRBJ2-1; no definite D call. This receptor was obtained from a middle-aged man with Graves' ophthalmopathy. This chain's CDR3 is CASSQDRLFYNEQFF. The DNA of the CDR3 is TGTGCCAGCAGCCAAGATCGGCTTTTCTACAATGAGCAGTTCTTC.